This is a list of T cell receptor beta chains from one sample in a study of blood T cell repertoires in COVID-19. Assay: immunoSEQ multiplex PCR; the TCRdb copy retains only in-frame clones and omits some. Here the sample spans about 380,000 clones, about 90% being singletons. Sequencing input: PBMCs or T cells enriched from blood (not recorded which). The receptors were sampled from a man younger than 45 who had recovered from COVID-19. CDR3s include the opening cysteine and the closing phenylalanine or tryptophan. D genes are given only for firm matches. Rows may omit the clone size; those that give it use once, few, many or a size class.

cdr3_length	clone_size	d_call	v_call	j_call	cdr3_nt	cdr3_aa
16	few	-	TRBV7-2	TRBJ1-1	TGTGCCAGCAGCTTAGCGTGGGCGACAGGCACCACTGAAGCTTTCTTT	CASSLAWATGTTEAFF
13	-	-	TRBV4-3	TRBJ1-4	TGCGCCAGCAGCCAATACACAGGGGAAAAACTGTTTTTT	CASSQYTGEKLFF
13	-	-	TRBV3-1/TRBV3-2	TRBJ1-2	TGTGCCAGCAGCCAAACTACTAACTATGGCTACACCTTC	CASSQTTNYGYTF
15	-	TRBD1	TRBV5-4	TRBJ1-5	TGTGCCAGCAGCTTGGGGGGACAGACTAATCAGCCCCAGCATTTT	CASSLGGQTNQPQHF
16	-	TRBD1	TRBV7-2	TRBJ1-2	TGTGCCAGCAGCTCACTAGGGACAGGGGGCTACTATGGCTACACCTTC	CASSSLGTGGYYGYTF
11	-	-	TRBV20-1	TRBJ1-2	TGCAGTGCAGTAGTAAACTATGGCTACACCTTC	CSAVVNYGYTF
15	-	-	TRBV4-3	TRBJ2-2	TGCGCCAGCAGCCAAGCCTACGAATACACCGGGGAGCTGTTTTTT	CASSQAYEYTGELFF
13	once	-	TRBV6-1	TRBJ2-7	TGTGCCAGCAGTGAAGCAGGTCGGGTCGAGCAGTACTTC	CASSEAGRVEQYF
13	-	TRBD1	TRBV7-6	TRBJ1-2	TGTGCCAGCAGCCCTCGGGACAGCTATGGCTACACCTTC	CASSPRDSYGYTF
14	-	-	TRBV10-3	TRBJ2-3	TGTGCCATCAACGCGGGCCGAGAAACAGATACGCAGTATTTT	CAINAGRETDTQYF
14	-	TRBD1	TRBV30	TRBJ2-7	TGTGCCTGGGGCCGGGACAGCTTGTACTACGAGCAGTACTTC	CAWGRDSLYYEQYF
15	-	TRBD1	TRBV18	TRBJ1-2	TGTGCCAGCTCACCCAAGACAGGGGGCGACTATGGCTACACCTTC	CASSPKTGGDYGYTF
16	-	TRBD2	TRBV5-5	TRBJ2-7	TGTGCCAGCAGCTTTGAACTCCTAGCGGGGGGGAACGAGCAGTACTTC	CASSFELLAGGNEQYF
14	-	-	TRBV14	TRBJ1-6	TGTGCCAGCAGCCTGAACAGTCATAATTCACCCCTCCACTTT	CASSLNSHNSPLHF
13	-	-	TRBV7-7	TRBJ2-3	TGTGCCAGCAGCCCCCTCGGGGCAGATACGCAGTATTTT	CASSPLGADTQYF
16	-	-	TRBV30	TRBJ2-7	TGTGCCTGGACCTACAAGGAGGGACAGCCTACCTACGAGCAGTACTTC	CAWTYKEGQPTYEQYF
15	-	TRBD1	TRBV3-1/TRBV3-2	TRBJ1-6	TGTGCCAGCCGCGGACGGGACAGGGGAAATTCACCCCTCCACTTT	CASRGRDRGNSPLHF
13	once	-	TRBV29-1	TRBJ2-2	TGCAGCGTTGAGAGGGAATGGACCGGGGAGCTGTTTTTT	CSVEREWTGELFF
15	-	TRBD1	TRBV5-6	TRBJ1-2	TGTGCCAGCAGCTGGGGACAGGGGGCTTTCTCTGGCTACACCTTC	CASSWGQGAFSGYTF
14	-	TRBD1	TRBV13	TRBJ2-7	TGTGCCAGCAGCCCGACAGGGGGCGTCTACGAGCAGTACTTC	CASSPTGGVYEQYF
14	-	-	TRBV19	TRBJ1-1	TGTGCCAGTAGTACAACCCCCTCGGGGACTGAAGCTTTCTTT	CASSTTPSGTEAFF
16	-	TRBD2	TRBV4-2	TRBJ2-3	TGTGCCAGCAGCCAAGAACTAGCGGATAGCACAGATACGCAGTATTTT	CASSQELADSTDTQYF
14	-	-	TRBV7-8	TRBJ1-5	TGTGCCAGCAGCGGGGGGTTCGGCAATCAGCCCCAGCATTTT	CASSGGFGNQPQHF
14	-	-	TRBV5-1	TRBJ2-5	TGCGCCAGCAGCTTGGCAGGGTGGCTAGAGACCCAGTACTTC	CASSLAGWLETQYF
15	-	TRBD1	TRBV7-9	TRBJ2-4	TGTGCCAGCAGCGCTACCCAGGGGGCTCGAAACATTCAGTACTTC	CASSATQGARNIQYF
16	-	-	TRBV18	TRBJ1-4	TGTGCCAGCTCCTCCGTTACTGGGGGCTATGATGAAAAACTGTTTTTT	CASSSVTGGYDEKLFF
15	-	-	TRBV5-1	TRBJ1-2	TGCGCCAGCAGCTTGGCTCGACAGGATAACTATGGCTACACCTTC	CASSLARQDNYGYTF
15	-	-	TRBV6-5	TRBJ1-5	TGTGCCAGCAGTTCGGGGTCCGAGGCAAATCAGCCCCAGCATTTT	CASSSGSEANQPQHF
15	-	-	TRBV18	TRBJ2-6	TGTGCCAGCTCGCGAACAGGTACTGGGGCCAACGTCCTGACTTTC	CASSRTGTGANVLTF